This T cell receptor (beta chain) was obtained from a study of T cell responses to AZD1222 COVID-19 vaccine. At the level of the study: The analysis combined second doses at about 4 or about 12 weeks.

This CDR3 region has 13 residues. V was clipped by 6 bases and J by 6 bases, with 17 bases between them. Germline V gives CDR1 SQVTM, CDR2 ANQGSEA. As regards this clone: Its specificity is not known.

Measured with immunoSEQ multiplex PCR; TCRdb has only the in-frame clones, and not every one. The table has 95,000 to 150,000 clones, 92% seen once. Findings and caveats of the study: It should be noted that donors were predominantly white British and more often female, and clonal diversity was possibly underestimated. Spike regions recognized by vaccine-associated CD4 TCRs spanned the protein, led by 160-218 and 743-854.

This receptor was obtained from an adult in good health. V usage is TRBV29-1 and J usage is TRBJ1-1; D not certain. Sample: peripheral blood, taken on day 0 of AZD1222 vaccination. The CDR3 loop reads CSVASGLFAEAFF. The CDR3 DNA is TGCAGCGTGGCCTCAGGTTTATTCGCTGAAGCTTTCTTT. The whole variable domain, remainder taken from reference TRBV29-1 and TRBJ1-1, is SAVISQKPSRDICQRGTSLTIQCQVDSQVTMMFWYRQQPGQSLTLIATANQGSEATYESGFVIDKFPISRPNLTFSTLTVSNMSPEDSSIYLCSVASGLFAEAFFGQGTRLTVV.